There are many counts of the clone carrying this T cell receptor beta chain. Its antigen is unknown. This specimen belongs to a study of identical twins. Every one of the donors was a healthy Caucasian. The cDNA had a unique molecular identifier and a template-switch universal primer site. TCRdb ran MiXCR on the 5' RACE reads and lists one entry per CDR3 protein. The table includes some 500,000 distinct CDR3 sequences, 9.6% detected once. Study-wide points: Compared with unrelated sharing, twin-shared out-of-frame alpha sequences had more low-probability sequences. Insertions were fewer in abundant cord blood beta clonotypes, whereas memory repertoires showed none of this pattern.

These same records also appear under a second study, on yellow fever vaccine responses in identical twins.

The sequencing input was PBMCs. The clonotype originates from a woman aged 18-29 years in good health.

The CDR3 DNA reads as TGTGCCAGCAGTGCGGCAGAAAATTCACCCCTCCACTTT. It translates to CASSAAENSPLHF. The chain employs TRBV7-2 and TRBJ1-6; D is unresolved. Trimming removed 6 bases from V and 7 bases from J, with 10 bases in between. CDR3 length: 13 residues. Germline V gives CDR1 SGHTA, CDR2 FQGNSA. Full variable domain (missing parts from reference TRBV7-2 and TRBJ1-6): GAGVSQSPSNKVTEKGKDVELRCDPISGHTALYWYRQSLGQGLEFLIYFQGNSAPDKSGLPSDRFSAERTGGSVSTLTIQRTQQEDSAVYLCASSAAENSPLHFGNGTRLTVT.